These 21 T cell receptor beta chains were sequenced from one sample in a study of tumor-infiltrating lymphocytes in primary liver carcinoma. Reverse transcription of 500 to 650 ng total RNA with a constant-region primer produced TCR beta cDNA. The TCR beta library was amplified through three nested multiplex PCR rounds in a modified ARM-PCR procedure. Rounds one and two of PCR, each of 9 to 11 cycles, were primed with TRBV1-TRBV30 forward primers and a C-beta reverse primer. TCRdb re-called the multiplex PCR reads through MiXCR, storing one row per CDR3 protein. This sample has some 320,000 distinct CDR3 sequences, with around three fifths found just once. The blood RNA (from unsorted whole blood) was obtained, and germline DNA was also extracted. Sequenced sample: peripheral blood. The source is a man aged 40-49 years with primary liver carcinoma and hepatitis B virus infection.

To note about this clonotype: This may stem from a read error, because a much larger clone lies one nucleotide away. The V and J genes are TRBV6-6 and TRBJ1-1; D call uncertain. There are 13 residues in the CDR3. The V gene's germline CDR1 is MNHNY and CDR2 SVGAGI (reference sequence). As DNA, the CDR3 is TGTACCAGCAGCCCCCTCCAGAACACTGAAGCTTTCTTT. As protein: CTSSPLQNTEAFF.

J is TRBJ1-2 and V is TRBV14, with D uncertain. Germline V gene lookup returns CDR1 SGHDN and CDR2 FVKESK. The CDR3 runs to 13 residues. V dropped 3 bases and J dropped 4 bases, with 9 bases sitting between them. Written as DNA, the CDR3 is TGTGCCAGCAGCCATGACCGAGTCTATGGCTACACCTTC. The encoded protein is CASSHDRVYGYTF.

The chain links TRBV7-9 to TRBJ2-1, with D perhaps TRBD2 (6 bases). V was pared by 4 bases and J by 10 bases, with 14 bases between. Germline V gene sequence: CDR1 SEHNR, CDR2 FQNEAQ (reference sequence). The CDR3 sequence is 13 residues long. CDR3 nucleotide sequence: TGTGCCAGCAGCTCAGTCCTAGCGTGGGAGCAGTTCTTC. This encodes CASSSVLAWEQFF.

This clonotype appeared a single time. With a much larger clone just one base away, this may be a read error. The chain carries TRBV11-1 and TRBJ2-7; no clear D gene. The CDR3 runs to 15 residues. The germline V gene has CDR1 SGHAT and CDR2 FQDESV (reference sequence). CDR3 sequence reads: CASSRTTYSSYEHYF. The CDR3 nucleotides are TGTGCCAGCAGCCGTACTACCTACAGCTCCTACGAGCACTACTTC.

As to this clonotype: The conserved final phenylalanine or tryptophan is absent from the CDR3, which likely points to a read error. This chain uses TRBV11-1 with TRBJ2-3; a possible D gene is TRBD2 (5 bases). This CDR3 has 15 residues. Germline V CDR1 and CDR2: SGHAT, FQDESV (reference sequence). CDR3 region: CDSSLPRESTYTQYL. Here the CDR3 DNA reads TGTGACAGCAGTTTGCCGAGGGAGAGCACATATACGCAGTATCTT.

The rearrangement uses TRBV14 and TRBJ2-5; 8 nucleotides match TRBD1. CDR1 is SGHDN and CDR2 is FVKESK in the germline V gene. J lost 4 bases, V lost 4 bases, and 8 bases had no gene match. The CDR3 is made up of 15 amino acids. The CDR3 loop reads CASSRTRGRVETQYF. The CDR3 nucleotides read TGTGCCAGCAGCCGAACCAGGGGGCGCGTAGAGACCCAGTACTTC.

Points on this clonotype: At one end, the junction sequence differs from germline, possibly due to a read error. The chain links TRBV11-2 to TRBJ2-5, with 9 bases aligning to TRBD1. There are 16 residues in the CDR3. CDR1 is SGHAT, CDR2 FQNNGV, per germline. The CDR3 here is CAGSLQGATGYETQYF. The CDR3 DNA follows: TGTGCCGGCAGCTTACAGGGGGCCACGGGTTATGAGACCCAGTACTTC.

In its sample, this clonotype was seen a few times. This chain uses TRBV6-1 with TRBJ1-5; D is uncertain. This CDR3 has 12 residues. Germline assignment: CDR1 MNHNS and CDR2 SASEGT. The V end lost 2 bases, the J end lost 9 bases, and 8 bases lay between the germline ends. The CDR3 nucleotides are TGTGCCAGCAGTGAACTGATGGGGCCCCAGCATTTT. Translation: CASSELMGPQHF.

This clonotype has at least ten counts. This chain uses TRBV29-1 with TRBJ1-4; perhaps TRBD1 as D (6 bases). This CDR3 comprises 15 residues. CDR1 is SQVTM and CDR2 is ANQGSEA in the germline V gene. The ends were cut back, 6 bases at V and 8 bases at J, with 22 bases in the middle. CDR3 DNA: TGCAGCGTCTCCCTTAAGACAGGACTTTTAGAAAAACTGTTTTTT. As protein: CSVSLKTGLLEKLFF. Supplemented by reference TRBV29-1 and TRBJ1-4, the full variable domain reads SAVISQKPSRDICQRGTSLTIQCQVDSQVTMMFWYRQQPGQSLTLIATANQGSEATYESGFVIDKFPISRPNLTFSTLTVSNMSPEDSSIYLCSVSLKTGLLEKLFFGSGTQLSVL.

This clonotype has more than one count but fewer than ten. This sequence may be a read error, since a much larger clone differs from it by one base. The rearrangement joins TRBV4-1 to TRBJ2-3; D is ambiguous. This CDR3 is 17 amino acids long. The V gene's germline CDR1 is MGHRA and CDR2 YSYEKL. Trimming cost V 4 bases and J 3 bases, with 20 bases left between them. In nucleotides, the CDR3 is TGCGCCAGCAGCCTCGGCACATGGCGTTTTGCAACAGATACGCAGTATTTT. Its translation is CASSLGTWRFATDTQYF.

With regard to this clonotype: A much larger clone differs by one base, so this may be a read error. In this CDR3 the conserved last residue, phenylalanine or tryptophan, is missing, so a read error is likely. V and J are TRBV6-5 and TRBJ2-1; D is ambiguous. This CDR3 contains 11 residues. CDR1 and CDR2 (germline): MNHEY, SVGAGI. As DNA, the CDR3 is TGTGCAGAAATCGGTTCGAATGAGCAGTTCCTC. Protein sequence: CAEIGSNEQFL.

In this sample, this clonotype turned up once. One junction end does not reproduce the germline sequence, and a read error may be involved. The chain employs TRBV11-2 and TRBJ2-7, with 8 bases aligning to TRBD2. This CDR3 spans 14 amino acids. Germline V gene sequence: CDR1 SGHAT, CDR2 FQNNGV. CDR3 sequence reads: CASTSTSGLGEQYF. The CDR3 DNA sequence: TGCGCCAGCACCAGCACCTCGGGACTAGGCGAGCAGTACTTC.

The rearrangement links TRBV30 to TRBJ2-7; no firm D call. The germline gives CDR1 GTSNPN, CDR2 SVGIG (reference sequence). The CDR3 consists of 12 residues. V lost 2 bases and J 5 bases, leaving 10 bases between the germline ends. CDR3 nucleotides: TGTGCCTGGAGTACCCCCCTCAACGAGCAGTACTTC. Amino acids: CAWSTPLNEQYF.

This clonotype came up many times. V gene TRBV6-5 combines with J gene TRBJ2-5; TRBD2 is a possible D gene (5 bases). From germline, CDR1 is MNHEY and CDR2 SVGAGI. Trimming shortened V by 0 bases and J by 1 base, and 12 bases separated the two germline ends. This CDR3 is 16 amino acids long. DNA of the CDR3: TGTGCCAGCAGTTACTCGCCTGCGGGCCGCCAAGAGACCCAGTACTTC. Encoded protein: CASSYSPAGRQETQYF.

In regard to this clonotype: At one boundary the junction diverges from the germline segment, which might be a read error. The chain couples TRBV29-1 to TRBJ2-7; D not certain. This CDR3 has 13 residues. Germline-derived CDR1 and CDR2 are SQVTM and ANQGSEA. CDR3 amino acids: CSVCTSSSYGQYF. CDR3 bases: TGCAGCGTGTGTACAAGTTCCTCCTACGGGCAGTACTTC.

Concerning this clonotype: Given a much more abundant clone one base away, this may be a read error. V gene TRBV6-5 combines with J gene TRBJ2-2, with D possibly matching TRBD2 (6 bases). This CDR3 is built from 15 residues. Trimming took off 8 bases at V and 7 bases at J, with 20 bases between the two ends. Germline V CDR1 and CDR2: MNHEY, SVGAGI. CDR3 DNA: TGTGCCAGCCGAGACCCCCCGGGAGAAATCGGGGAGCTGTTTTTT. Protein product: CASRDPPGEIGELFF.

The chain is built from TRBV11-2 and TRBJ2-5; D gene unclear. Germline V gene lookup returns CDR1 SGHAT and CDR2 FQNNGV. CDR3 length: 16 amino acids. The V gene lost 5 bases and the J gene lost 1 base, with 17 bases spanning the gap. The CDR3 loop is CASSHPAAYLQETQYF. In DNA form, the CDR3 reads TGTGCCAGCAGCCACCCGGCGGCCTATCTCCAAGAGACCCAGTACTTC. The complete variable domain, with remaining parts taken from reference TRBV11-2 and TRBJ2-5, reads EAGVAQSPRYKIIEKRQSVAFWCNPISGHATLYWYQQILGQGPKLLIQFQNNGVVDDSQLPKDRFSAERLKGVDSTLKIQPAKLEDSAVYLCASSHPAAYLQETQYFGPGTRLLVL.

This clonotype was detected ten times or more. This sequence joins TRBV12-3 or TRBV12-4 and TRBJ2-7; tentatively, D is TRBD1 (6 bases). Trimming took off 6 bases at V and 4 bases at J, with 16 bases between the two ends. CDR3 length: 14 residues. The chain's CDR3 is CASSDGTSKYEQYF. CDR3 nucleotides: TGTGCCAGCAGCGACGGGACAAGCAAATACGAGCAGTACTTC.

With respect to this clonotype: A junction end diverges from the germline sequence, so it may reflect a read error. CDR3 protein: CVSSQCAAGVNVLTF. CDR3 coding DNA: TGTGTCAGCAGCCAATGCGCAGCTGGGGTCAACGTCCTGACTTTC. This chain uses TRBV14 with TRBJ2-6; unclear D gene. The germline V gene encodes CDR1 SGHDN and CDR2 FVKESK. CDR3 length: 15 amino acids.

CDR3 nucleotides: TGTGCCAGCAGTGAAAGGCCCTCTGGGGCCAACGTCCTGACTTTC. Its translation: CASSERPSGANVLTF. The V call is TRBV2, the J call TRBJ2-6, with D unclear. Trimming stripped 2 bases from V and 0 bases from J, with 5 bases between. The CDR3 spans 15 residues. Germline V gene data show CDR1 as SNHLY and CDR2 as FYNNEI.

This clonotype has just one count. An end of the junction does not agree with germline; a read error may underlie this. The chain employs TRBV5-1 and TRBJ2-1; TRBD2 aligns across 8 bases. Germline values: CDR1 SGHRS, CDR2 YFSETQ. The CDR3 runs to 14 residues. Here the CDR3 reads CTSRPSGRNNEQFF. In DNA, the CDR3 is TGCACCAGCAGGCCCAGCGGGAGAAACAATGAGCAGTTCTTC. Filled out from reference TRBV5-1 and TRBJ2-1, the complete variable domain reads KAGVTQTPRYLIKTRGQQVTLSCSPISGHRSVSWYQQTPGQGLQFLFEYFSETQRNKGNFPGRFSGRQFSNSRSEMNVSTLELGDSALYLCTSRPSGRNNEQFFGPGTRLTVL.